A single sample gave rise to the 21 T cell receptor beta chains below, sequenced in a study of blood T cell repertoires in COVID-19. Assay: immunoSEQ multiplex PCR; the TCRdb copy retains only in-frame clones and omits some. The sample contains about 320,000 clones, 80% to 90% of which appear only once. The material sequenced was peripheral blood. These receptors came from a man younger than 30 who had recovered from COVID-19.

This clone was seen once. For the CDR3, the DNA is TGTGCCAGCAGCCAGAAACAGGGACCCGGGGAGCTGTTTTTT. Its translation: CASSQKQGPGELFF. This chain links TRBV13 with TRBJ2-2; perhaps TRBD1 as D (6 bases). This CDR3 has 14 amino acids. CDR1 is PRHDT, CDR2 FYEKMQ, per germline (reference sequence). V was clipped by 5 bases and J by 6 bases, with 13 bases between them. Full variable domain (outside the CDR3, taken from reference TRBV13 and TRBJ2-2): AAGVIQSPRHLIKEKRETATLKCYPIPRHDTVYWYQQGPGQDPQFLISFYEKMQSDKGSIPDRFSAQQFSDYHSELNMSSLELGDSALYFCASSQKQGPGELFFGEGSRLTVL.

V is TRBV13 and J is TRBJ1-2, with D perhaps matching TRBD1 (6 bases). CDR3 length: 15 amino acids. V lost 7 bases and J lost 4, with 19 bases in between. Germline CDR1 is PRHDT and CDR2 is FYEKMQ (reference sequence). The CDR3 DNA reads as TGTGCCAGCACCGAAGGTCAGGGGCTTAGCTATGGCTACACCTTC. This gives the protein CASTEGQGLSYGYTF.

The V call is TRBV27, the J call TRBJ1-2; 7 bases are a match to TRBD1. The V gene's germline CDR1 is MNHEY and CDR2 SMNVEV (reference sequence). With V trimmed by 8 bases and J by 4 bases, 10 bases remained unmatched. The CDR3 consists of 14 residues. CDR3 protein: CASGGLGQIYGYTF. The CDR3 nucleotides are TGTGCCAGCGGGGGGCTGGGACAGATCTATGGCTACACCTTC.

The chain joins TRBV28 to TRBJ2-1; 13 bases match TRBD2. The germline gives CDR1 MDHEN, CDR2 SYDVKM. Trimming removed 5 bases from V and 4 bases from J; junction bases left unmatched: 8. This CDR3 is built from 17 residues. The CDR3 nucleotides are TGTGCCAGCAGTCCCGGACTAGCGGGGGACTTTTACAATGAGCAGTTCTTC. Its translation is CASSPGLAGDFYNEQFF.

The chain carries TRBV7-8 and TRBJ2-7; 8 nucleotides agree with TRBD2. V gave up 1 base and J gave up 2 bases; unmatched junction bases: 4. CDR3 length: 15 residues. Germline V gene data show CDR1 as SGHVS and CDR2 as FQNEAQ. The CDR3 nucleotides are TGTGCCAGCAGCTTAGGGGCTAGCGGGCCCTACGAGCAGTACTTC. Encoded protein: CASSLGASGPYEQYF.

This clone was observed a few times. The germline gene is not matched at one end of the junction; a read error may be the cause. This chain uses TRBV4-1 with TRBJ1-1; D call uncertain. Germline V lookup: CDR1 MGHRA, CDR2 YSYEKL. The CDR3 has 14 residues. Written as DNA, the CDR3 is TGCGCCAGCAGCCAAGCCCTCCGAGGGCCTGAGGCTTTCTTT. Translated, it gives CASSQALRGPEAFF.

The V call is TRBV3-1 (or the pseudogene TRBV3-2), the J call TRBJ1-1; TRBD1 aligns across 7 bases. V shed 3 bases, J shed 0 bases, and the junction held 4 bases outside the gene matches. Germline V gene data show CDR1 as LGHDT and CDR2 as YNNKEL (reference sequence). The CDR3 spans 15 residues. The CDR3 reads CASSHPGQMNTEAFF. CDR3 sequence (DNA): TGTGCCAGCAGCCACCCGGGACAGATGAACACTGAAGCTTTCTTT.

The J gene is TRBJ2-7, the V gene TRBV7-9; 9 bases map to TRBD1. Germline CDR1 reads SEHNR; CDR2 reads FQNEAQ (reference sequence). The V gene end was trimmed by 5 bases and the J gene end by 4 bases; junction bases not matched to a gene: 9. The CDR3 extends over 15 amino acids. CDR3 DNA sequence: TGTGCCAGCAGCCCGGGACAGGGAGCTCTTTACGAGCAGTACTTC. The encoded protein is CASSPGQGALYEQYF.

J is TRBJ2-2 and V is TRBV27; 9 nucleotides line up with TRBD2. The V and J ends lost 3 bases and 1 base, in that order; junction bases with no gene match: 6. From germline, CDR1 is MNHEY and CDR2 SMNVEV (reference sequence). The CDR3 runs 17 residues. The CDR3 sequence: CASSFAPSGVNTGELFF. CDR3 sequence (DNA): TGTGCCAGCAGTTTCGCCCCTAGCGGGGTGAACACCGGGGAGCTGTTTTTT.

In DNA, the CDR3 is TGTGCCAGCCGACTAGCGGGGGGGAATGAGCAGTTCTTC. Protein product: CASRLAGGNEQFF. The chain couples TRBV2 to TRBJ2-1, with 14 bases identical to TRBD2. The CDR3 is made up of 13 amino acids. In germline, CDR1 is SNHLY, CDR2 FYNNEI. V lost 8 bases, J lost 7 bases, and 1 base stayed unmatched.

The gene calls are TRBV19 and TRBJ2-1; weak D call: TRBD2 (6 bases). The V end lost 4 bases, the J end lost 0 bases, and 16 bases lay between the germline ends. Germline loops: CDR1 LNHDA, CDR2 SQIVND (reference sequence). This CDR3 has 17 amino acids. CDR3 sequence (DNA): TGTGCCAGTAGTAACCGGGGAATGGGGGGCTCCTACAATGAGCAGTTCTTC. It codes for CASSNRGMGGSYNEQFF.

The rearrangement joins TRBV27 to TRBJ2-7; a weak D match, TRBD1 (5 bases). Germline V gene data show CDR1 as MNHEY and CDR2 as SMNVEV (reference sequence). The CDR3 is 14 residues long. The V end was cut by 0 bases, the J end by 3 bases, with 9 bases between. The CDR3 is CASSLSGHFYEQYF. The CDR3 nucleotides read TGTGCCAGCAGTTTATCCGGACATTTCTACGAGCAGTACTTC.

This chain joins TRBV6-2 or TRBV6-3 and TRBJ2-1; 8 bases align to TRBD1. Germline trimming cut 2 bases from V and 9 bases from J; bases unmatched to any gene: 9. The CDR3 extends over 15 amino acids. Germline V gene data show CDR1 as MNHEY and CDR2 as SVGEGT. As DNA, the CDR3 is TGTGCCAGCAGTTACCCTGGACAGGGTAGGAGTGAGCAGTTCTTC. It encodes CASSYPGQGRSEQFF.

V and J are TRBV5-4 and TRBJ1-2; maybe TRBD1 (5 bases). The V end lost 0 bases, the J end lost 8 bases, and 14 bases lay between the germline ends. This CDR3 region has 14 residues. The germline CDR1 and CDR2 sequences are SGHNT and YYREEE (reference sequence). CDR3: CASSLEGAGRGYTF. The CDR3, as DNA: TGTGCCAGCAGCTTGGAAGGGGCCGGGAGGGGCTACACCTTC.

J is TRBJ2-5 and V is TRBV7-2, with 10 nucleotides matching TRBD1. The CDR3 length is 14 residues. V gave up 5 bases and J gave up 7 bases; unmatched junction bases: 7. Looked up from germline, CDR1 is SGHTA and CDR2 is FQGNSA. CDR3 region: CASSQDRGLGTQYF. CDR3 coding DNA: TGTGCCAGCAGCCAAGACAGGGGGCTGGGGACCCAGTACTTC.

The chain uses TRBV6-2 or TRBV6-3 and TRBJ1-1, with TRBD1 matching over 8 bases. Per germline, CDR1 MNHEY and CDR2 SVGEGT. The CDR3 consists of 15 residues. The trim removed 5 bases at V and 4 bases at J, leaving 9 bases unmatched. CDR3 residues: CASSTSTTGGTEAFF. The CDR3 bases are TGTGCCAGCAGTACCTCGACTACAGGGGGCACTGAAGCTTTCTTT.

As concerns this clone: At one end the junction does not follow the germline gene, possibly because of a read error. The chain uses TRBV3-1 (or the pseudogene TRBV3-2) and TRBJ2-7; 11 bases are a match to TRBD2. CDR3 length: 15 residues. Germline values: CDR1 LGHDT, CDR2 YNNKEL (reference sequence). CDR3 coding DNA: TGTGCCAGCAGCCCCTTGGCGAGACTAGCGGGGCCAGTCGACTTC. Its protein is CASSPLARLAGPVDF.

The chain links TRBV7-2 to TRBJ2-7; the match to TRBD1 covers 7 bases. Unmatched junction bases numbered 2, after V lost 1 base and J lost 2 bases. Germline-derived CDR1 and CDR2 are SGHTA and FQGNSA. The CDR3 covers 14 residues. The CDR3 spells CASSLGQGTYEQYF. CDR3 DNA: TGTGCCAGCAGCTTAGGACAGGGTACCTACGAGCAGTACTTC.

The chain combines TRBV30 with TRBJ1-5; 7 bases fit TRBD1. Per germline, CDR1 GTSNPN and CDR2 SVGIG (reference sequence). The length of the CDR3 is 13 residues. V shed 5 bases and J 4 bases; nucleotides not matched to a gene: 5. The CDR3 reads CAWAATGNQPQHF. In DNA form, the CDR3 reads TGTGCCTGGGCAGCGACAGGGAATCAGCCCCAGCATTTT. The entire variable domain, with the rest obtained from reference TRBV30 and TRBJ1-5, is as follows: SQTIHQWPATLVQPVGSPLSLECTVEGTSNPNLYWYRQAAGRGLQLLFYSVGIGQISSEVPQNLSASRPQDRQFILSSKKLLLSDSGFYLCAWAATGNQPQHFGDGTRLSIL.

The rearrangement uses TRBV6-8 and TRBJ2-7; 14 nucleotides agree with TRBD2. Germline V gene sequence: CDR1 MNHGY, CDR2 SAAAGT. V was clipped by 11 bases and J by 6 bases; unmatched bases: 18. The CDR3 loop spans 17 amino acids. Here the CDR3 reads CAWEMGTSGSRKCEQYF. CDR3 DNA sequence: TGTGCCTGGGAGATGGGGACTAGCGGGAGTCGGAAATGCGAGCAGTACTTC.

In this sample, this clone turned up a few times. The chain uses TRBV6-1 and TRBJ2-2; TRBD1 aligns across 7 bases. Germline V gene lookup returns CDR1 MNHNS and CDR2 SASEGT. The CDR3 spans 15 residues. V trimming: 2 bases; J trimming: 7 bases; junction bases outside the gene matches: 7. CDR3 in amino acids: CASSEYEGAGGELFF. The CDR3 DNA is TGTGCCAGCAGTGAATACGAGGGGGCAGGCGGGGAGCTGTTTTTT.